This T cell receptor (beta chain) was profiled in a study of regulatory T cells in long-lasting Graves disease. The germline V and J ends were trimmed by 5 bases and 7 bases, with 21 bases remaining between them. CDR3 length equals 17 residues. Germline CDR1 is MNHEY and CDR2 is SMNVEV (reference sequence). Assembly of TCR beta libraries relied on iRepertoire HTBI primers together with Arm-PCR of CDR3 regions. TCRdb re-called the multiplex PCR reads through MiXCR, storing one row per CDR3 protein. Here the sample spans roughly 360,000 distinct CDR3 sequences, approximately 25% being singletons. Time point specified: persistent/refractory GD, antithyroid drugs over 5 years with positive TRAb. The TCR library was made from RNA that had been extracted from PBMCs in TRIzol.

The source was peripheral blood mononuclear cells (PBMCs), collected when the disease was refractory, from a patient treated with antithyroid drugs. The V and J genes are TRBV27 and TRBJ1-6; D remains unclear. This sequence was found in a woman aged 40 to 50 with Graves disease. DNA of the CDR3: TGTGCCAGCAGTACCTCCGGGAGCCCTATAGGGAATTCACCCCTCCACTTT. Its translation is CASSTSGSPIGNSPLHF.